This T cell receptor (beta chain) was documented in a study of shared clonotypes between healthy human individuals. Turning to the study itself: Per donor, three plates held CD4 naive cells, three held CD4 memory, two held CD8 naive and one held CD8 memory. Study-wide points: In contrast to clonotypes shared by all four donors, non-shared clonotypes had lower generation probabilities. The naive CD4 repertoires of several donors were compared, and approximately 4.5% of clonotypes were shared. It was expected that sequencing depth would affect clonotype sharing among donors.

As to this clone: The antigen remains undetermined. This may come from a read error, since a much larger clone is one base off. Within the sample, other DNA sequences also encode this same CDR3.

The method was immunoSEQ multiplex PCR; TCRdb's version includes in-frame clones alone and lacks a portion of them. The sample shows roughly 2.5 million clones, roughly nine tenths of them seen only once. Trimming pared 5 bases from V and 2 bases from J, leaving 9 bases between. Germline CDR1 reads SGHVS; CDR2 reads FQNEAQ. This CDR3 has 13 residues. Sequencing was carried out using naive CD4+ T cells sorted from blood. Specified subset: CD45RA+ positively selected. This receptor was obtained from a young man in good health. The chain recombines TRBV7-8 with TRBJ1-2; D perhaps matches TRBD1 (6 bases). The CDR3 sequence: CASSPDSNYGYTF. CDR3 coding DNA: TGTGCCAGCAGCCCGGACAGCAACTATGGCTACACCTTC.